This record concerns one T cell receptor beta chain sequence. Methods used by the authors: Estimation of nucleated cell counts relied on the amplification of reference gene primers. TCRdb's table, derived via immunoSEQ multiplex PCR, lists solely in-frame clones and lacks some. For V, J and clone size, that table is used; D and trimming come from the DNA. Seen here are some 160,000 clones, around four fifths observed once, and the top ten hold over 7%. This sample was taken from a study of blood T cell repertoires in COVID-19. The germline V gene has CDR1 SGHRS and CDR2 YFSETQ. V lost 1 base and J lost 0, with 10 bases in between. The CDR3 totals 15 residues.

The source material was peripheral blood. The source is a woman of 80 years or more with COVID-19, enrolled during active disease. The chain recombines TRBV5-1 with TRBJ1-1; D is perhaps TRBD1 (6 bases). In DNA, the CDR3 is TGCGCCAGCAGCTTGTGGGCAGGGGTGAACACTGAAGCTTTCTTT. The encoded protein is CASSLWAGVNTEAFF.